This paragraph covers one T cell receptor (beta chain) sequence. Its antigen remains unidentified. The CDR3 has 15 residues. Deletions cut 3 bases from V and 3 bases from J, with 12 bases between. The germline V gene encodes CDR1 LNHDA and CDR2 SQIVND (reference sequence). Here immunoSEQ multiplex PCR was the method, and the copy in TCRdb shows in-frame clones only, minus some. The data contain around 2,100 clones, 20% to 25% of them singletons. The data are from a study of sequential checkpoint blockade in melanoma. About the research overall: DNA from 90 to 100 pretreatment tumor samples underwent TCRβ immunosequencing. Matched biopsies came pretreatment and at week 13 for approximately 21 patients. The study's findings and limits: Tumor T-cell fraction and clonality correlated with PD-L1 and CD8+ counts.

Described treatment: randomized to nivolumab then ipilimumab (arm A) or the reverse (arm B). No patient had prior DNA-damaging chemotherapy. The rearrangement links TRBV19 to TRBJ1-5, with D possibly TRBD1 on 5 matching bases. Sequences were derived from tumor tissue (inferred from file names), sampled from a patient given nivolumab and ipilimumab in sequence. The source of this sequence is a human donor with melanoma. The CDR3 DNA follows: TGTGCCAGTAGTATTACCCCAGGGCCCAATCAGCCCCAGCATTTT. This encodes CASSITPGPNQPQHF.